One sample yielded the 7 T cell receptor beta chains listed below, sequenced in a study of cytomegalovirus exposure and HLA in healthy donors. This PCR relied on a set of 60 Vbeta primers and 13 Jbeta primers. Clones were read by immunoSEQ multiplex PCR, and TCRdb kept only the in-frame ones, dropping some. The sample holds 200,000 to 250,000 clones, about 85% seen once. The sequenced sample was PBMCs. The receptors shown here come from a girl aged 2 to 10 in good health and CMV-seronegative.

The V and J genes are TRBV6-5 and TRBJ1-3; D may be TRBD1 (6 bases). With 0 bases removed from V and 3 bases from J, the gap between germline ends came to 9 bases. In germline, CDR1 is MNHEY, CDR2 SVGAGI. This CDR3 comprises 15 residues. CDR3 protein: CASSYSRTDGNTIYF. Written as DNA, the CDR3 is TGTGCCAGCAGTTACTCGAGGACAGATGGAAACACCATATATTTT.

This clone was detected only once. The CDR3 DNA is TGCAGCGTTGTTTTGGTCAGGGGTGAAAAACTGTTTTTT. Amino acids: CSVVLVRGEKLFF. This chain links TRBV29-1 with TRBJ1-4; a possible D gene is TRBD1 (6 bases). The CDR3 is 13 residues long. Germline CDR1 SQVTM, CDR2 ANQGSEA. V was trimmed by 4 bases and J by 7 bases, leaving 13 bases between them.

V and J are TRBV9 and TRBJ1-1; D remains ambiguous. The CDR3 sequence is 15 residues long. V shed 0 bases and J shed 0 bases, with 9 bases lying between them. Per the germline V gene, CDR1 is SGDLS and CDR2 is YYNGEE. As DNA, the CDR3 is TGTGCCAGCAGCGTAGCTATTTCCATGAACACTGAAGCTTTCTTT. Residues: CASSVAISMNTEAFF.

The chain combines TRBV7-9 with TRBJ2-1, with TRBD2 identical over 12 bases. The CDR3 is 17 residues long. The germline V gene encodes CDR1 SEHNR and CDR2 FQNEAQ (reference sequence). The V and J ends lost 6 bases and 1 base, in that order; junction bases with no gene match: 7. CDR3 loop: CASSSIGLAGSYNEQFF. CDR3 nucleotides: TGTGCCAGCAGTTCGATCGGACTAGCGGGATCCTACAATGAGCAGTTCTTC.

CDR3 coding DNA: TGTGCCAGCAGCCAAGCTGGGCGGGAGGCCGCAGACGAGCAGTACTTC. It specifies CASSQAGREAADEQYF. The rearrangement links TRBV4-2 to TRBJ2-7; 8 bases match TRBD2. Germline trimming cut 1 base from V and 5 bases from J; bases unmatched to any gene: 10. In germline, CDR1 is LGHNA, CDR2 YNFKEQ. The CDR3 length is 16 residues.

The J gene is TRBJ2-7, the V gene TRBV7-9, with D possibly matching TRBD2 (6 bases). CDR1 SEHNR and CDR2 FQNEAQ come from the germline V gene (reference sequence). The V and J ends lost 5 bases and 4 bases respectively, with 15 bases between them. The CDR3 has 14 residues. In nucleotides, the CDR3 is TGTGCCAGCAGCATCCGGGAGCAGCCTTACGAGCAGTACTTC. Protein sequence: CASSIREQPYEQYF. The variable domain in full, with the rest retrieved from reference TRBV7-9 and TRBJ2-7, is DTGVSQNPRHKITKRGQNVTFRCDPISEHNRLYWYRQTLGQGPEFLTYFQNEAQLEKSRLLSDRFSAERPKGSFSTLEIQRTEQGDSAMYLCASSIREQPYEQYFGPGTRLTVT.

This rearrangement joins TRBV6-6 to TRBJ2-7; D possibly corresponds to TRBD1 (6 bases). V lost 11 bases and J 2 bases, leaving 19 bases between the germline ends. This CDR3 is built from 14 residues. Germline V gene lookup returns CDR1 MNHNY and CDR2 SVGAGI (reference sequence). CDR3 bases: TGTGCCGGCACCTTTGAAGCAGGGGCCTACGAGCAGTACTTC. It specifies CAGTFEAGAYEQYF.